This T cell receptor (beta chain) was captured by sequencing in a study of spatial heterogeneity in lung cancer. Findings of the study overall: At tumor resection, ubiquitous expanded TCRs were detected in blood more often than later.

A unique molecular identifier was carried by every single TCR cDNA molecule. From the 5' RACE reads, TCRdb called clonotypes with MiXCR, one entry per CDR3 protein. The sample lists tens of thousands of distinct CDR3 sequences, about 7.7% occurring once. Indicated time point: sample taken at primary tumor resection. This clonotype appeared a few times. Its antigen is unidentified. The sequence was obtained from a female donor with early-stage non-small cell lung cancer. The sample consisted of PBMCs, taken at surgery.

CDR3 loop: CASSEQGNEQFF. CDR3 coding DNA: TGCGCCAGCAGTGAACAGGGTAATGAGCAGTTCTTC. This chain joins TRBV10-1 and TRBJ2-1, with a possible D match to TRBD1 (6 bases). V lost 3 bases and J lost 7, with 7 bases in between. Germline CDR1 and CDR2: WNHNN and SYGVQD (reference sequence). The CDR3 runs 12 residues.